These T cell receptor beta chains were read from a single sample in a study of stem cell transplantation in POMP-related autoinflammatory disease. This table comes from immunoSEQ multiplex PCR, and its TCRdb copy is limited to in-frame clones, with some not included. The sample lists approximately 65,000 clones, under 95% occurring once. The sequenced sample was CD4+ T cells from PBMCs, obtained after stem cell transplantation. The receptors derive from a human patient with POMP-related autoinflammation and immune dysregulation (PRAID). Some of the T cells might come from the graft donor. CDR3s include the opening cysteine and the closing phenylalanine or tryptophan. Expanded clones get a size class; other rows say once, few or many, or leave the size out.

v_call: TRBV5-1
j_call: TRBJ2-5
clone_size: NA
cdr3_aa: CASSPTGTKETQYF

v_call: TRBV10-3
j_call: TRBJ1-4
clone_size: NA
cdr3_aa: CAISESGGLNEKLFF

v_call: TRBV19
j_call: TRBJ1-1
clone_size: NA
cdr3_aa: CASATTANTEAFF

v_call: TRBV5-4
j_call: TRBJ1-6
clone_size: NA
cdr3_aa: CASSRGTGADNSPLHF

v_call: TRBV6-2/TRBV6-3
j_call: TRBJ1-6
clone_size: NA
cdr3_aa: CASSIRGPYNSPLHF

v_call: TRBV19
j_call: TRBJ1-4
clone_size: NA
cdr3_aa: CASGQRRTSNEKLFF

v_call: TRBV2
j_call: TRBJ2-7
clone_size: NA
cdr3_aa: CASKGLMDEQYF

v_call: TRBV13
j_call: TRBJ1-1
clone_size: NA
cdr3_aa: CASSLFGRGRTEAFF

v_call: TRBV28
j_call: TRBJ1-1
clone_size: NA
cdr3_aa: CASSPHSGKGTEAFF

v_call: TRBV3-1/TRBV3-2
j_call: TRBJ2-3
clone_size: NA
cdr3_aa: CASSHGLAGADTQYF

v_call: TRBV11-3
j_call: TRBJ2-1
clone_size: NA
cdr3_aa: CASSYGLPFKNEQFF

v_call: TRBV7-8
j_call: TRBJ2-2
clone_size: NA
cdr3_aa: CASSLVHGLSGELFF

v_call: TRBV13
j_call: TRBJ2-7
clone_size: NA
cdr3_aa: CASRLTGGPYEQYF

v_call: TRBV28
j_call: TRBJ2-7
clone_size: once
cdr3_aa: CASSTSGDSYEQYF

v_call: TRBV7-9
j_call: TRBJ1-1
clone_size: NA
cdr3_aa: CASSLVQGNTEAFF

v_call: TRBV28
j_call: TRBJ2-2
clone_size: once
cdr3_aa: CASSSPGGEFGELFF

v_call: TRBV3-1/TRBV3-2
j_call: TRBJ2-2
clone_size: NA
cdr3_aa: CASSQGPTGELFF

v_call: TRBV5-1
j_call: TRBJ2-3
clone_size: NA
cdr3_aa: CATSGTSGSEWGTDTQYF

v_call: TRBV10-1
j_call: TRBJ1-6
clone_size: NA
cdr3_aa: CASSWTRESPLHF

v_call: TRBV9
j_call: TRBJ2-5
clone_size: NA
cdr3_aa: CASSVGTGTRETQYF

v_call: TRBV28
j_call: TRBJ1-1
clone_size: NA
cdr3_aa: CASSTQGDNTEAFF

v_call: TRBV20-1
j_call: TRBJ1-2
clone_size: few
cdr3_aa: CSARDEGYTF

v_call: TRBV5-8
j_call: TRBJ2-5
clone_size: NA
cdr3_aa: CASSLAPGLTETQYF

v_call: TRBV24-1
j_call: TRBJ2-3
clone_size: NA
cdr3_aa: CATSDGAEKSADTQYF

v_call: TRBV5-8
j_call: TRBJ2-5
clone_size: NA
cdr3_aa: CASSKQGGGETQYF

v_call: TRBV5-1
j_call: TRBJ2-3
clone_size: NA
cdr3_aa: CASSLGLLTDTQYF

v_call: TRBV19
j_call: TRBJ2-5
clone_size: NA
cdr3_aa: CASSMHNWETQYF

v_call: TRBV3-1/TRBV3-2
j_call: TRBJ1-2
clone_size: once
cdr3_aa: CASSQGEGYGYTF

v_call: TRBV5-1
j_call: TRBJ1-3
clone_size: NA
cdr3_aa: CASSLAYGGLAGNTIYF

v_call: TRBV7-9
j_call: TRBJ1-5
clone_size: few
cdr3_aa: CASSRSSWPQHF

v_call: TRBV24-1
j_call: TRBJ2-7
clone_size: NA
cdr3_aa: CATSDTRDSYEQYF